This T cell receptor (beta chain) emerged from a study of blood T cell repertoires in COVID-19. Study-level information: There were acute and convalescent COVID-19 samples, and they came from the United States, Italy and Spain. PBMCs, B-cell-depleted T cells, or T cells provided the cDNA or gDNA that made up the material.

Produced via immunoSEQ multiplex PCR; TCRdb's table is partial and in-frame only. Among around 120,000 clones listed, about 86% were seen once. The CDR3 runs 14 residues. Per the germline V gene, CDR1 is SGHTA and CDR2 is FQGNSA. Trimming pared 4 bases from V and 5 bases from J, leaving 14 bases between. The chain combines TRBV7-2 with TRBJ2-5, with TRBD1 as a possible D gene (6 bases). Specimen: peripheral blood. The receptor was derived from a man in his 70s who had recovered from COVID-19. The CDR3 region is CASSSYRVEETQYF. In nucleotides, the CDR3 is TGTGCCAGCAGCTCCTACAGGGTGGAGGAGACCCAGTACTTC.